The 20 T cell receptor beta chains below all came from one sample that was sequenced in a study of T cell clonality in common variable immunodeficiency (dated by TCRdb to between 2015 and 2017). Antigens for these TCRs are unknown. On the study overall, not on this receptor specifically: CVID TCRbeta sequences reportedly showed fewer deletions and N-nucleotide insertions and lacked highly modified clones with 13 or more V deletions.

Library prep was done by the immunoSEQ multiplex PCR assay. In TCRdb, the immuneACCESS table is reduced to in-frame sequences with V and J assigned. These tables do not hold every clone; where another copy was compared, an unresolved V gene accounts for under half, and the others remain unexplained. This sample was tabulated with almost 20,000 clones, among which there are no singletons. The ten largest clones add up to approximately 2.5% of the sample. The material sequenced was peripheral blood mononuclear cells. These receptors all come from a human donor with common variable immunodeficiency.

This clone was counted between two and nine times. The read terminates 3 residues ahead of where the CDR3 ends, so the germline J gene completes it. The V call is TRBV18, the J call TRBJ2-1; weak D call: TRBD2 (6 bases). The CDR3 consists of 17 residues. Germline V gene lookup returns CDR1 KGHSH and CDR2 LQKENI. V was cut by 6 bases and J by 7 bases, with 25 bases left in between. CDR3 amino acids: CASSPLPRTKEWNEQFF. CDR3 DNA (partial): TGTGCCAGCTCTCCCCTCCCTAGGACTAAAGAATGGAATGAG.

For this clone: The read finishes 3 residues shy of the CDR3 end, and the germline J gene is used to complete it. The chain combines TRBV19 with TRBJ2-1, with TRBD2 matching over 11 bases. The J segment lost 7 bases and the V segment lost 3 bases, leaving 8 bases of the junction unmatched. Looked up from germline, CDR1 is LNHDA and CDR2 is SQIVND (reference sequence). CDR3 length equals 16 residues. CDR3 bases read: TGTGCCAGTAGTATCTTCGGGTCTAGCGGGGGGAATGAG. It translates to CASSIFGSSGGNE. The complete CDR3 reads CASSIFGSSGGNEQFF.

The covered CDR3 bases are TGTGCCAGCAGCCCTACCCCCCCTACGCGGGGC. This sequence encodes CASSPTPPTRG. Given in full, the CDR3 is CASSPTPPTRGYTF. The chain recombines TRBV6-2 or TRBV6-3 with TRBJ1-2; no clear D. The read ends 3 residues before the CDR3 terminus; that terminus is restored from the germline J gene. The germline V gene encodes CDR1 MNHEY and CDR2 SVGEGT. The CDR3 extends over 14 amino acids.

This clone was counted between two and nine times. The CDR3: CASSRSGGGANVLTF. The DNA read from the CDR3 is TGTGCCAGTAGCCGATCGGGGGGTGGGGCCAACGTC. J is TRBJ2-6 and V is TRBV19; 7 bases line up with TRBD2. The read gets to within 3 residues of the CDR3 end, and the germline J gene fills in the rest. This CDR3 contains 15 residues. The V gene end was trimmed by 6 bases and the J gene end by 3 bases; junction bases not matched to a gene: 5. Germline assignment: CDR1 LNHDA and CDR2 SQIVND (reference sequence).

This clone is labeled as medium-sized (0.01 to 0.1%). The sequenced part of the CDR3 DNA is TGTGCCAGCAGTTCCTCCTATGGGGGACATGATGGC. This encodes CASSSSYGGHDG. The whole CDR3 protein reads CASSSSYGGHDGYTF. The chain employs TRBV27 and TRBJ1-2; TRBD1 might be the D (6 bases). The read terminates 3 residues before the CDR3 end, so the remaining end is supplied by the germline J gene. CDR1 and CDR2 (germline): MNHEY, SMNVEV (reference sequence). V lost 4 bases to trimming and J lost 6 bases, with 18 bases between them. The length of the CDR3 is 15 residues.

This clone was counted between two and nine times. Read sequence stops 3 residues before the CDR3 end, and the germline J gene provides the missing end. This chain joins TRBV7-2 and TRBJ2-1, with a weak D call TRBD1 (6 bases). Germline CDR1 and CDR2: SGHTA and FQGNSA. V gave up 2 bases and J gave up 7 bases, with 15 bases separating them. This CDR3 region has 15 residues. The CDR3 region is CASSLRSAGVNEQFF. The part of the CDR3 DNA that was read is TGTGCCAGCAGCTTACGATCGGCAGGGGTAAATGAG.

This clone is medium-sized within its sample. The read halts 3 residues ahead of the CDR3 end, with the missing end drawn from the germline J gene. This rearrangement joins TRBV20-1 to TRBJ1-4, with D perhaps matching TRBD1 (5 bases). The CDR3 consists of 13 residues. CDR1 and CDR2 (germline): DFQATT, SNEGSKA (reference sequence). V lost 4 bases to trimming and J lost 5 bases, with 11 bases between them. The CDR3 loop is CSATGFLNEKLFF. CDR3 DNA, as far as it was read: TGCAGTGCTACAGGGTTTTTGAATGAAAAA.

This clone was detected a few times. The read is 3 residues too short to cover the CDR3 end, so that end is filled in from the germline J gene. The V call is TRBV6-2 or TRBV6-3, the J call TRBJ2-1; D is perhaps TRBD2 (6 bases). CDR3 size: 17 residues. Germline V lookup: CDR1 MNHEY, CDR2 SVGEGT. Trimming shortened V by 3 bases and J by 4 bases, and 19 bases separated the two germline ends. CDR3: CASSYESGRGQYNEQFF. The part of the CDR3 DNA that was read is TGTGCCAGCAGTTATGAATCCGGGCGGGGTCAATACAATGAG.

This clone rates as medium-sized. From the germline J gene comes the end of the CDR3, since the read stops 3 residues before it. The rearrangement uses TRBV4-2 and TRBJ2-6; D remains ambiguous. CDR3 length: 17 residues. V lost 4 bases and J 1 base, leaving 14 bases between the germline ends. In germline, CDR1 is LGHNA, CDR2 YNFKEQ. The covered CDR3 bases are TGTGCCAGCAGCCCATCTATTTACGAATCTGGGGCCAACGTC. It specifies CASSPSIYESGANV. In full, the CDR3 reads CASSPSIYESGANVLTF.

Turning to this clone: The read stops 3 residues short of the end of the CDR3; the missing end is completed from the germline J gene. V gene TRBV7-6 combines with J gene TRBJ2-3; no definite D call. CDR1 SGHVS and CDR2 FNYEAQ come from the germline V gene. V was shortened by 1 base and J by 4 bases, with 9 bases between the two germline ends. This CDR3 is built from 14 residues. The CDR3 loop is CASSLEAPSDTQYF. Partial CDR3 DNA: TGTGCCAGCAGCTTAGAGGCCCCTTCAGATACG. Looking up the rest from reference TRBV7-6 and TRBJ2-3 gives the full variable domain: GAGVSQSPRYKVTKRGQDVALRCDPISGHVSLYWYRQALGQGPEFLTYFNYEAQQDKSGLPNDRFSAERPEGSISTLTIQRTEQRDSAMYRCASSLEAPSDTQYFGPGTRLTVL.

Concerning this clone: The read terminates 3 residues before the CDR3 end, so the remaining end is supplied by the germline J gene. The chain couples TRBV7-3 to TRBJ2-1, with D perhaps matching TRBD2 (6 bases). CDR3 size: 14 residues. Trimming pared 4 bases from V and 6 bases from J, leaving 13 bases between. Germline V gene sequence: CDR1 SGHTA, CDR2 FQGTGA. CDR3 residues: CASSYSGLLNEQFF. CDR3 DNA (partial): TGTGCCAGCAGCTACTCGGGACTGCTCAATGAG.

The table lists this clone with a few counts. The read comes to an end 3 residues before the CDR3 does, leaving the germline J gene to fill in the end. The chain joins TRBV7-6 to TRBJ2-3, with 9 bases fitting TRBD2. CDR3 size: 14 residues. Germline loops: CDR1 SGHVS, CDR2 FNYEAQ. J lost 8 bases, V lost 0 bases, and 3 bases had no gene match. The covered CDR3 bases are TGTGCCAGCAGCTTAGCTGGACTAGCGCCTACG. This gives the protein CASSLAGLAPT. The full-length CDR3 reads as CASSLAGLAPTQYF.

This clone was picked up a small number of times. The missing CDR3 end, 3 residues past where the read stops, is filled in from the germline J gene. The V gene is TRBV5-1, the J gene TRBJ2-7; weak D call: TRBD1 (5 bases). The V gene's germline CDR1 is SGHRS and CDR2 YFSETQ. V shed 4 bases and J shed 3 bases, with 11 bases lying between them. The CDR3 sequence is 13 residues long. CDR3 DNA (partial): TGCGCCAGCAGCACGGACACCTTCTACGAG. It is translated as CASSTDTFYE. The full CDR3 sequence reads CASSTDTFYEQYF.

Comments on this clone: The CDR3 extends 3 residues past the end of the read, so its final part is completed from the germline J gene. V and J are TRBV7-9 and TRBJ1-2; D gene unclear. The V gene's germline CDR1 is SEHNR and CDR2 FQNEAQ (reference sequence). Trimming removed 0 bases at V and 2 bases at J, with 7 bases between. The CDR3 sequence is 14 residues long. The CDR3 here is CASSLASGNYGYTF. The sequenced part of the CDR3 DNA is TGTGCCAGCAGCTTAGCCTCGGGGAACTATGGC. The whole variable domain, filled in from reference TRBV7-9 and TRBJ1-2, reads DTGVSQNPRHKITKRGQNVTFRCDPISEHNRLYWYRQTLGQGPEFLTYFQNEAQLEKSRLLSDRFSAERPKGSFSTLEIQRTEQGDSAMYLCASSLASGNYGYTFGSGTRLTVV.

This clone appeared a few times. The observed sequence ends 3 residues before the CDR3 terminus, with the missing tail filled in from the germline J gene. This chain connects TRBV19 to TRBJ2-1; weak D call: TRBD1 (6 bases). The CDR3 totals 16 residues. Germline V lookup: CDR1 LNHDA, CDR2 SQIVND (reference sequence). V was shortened by 4 bases and J by 0 bases, with 13 bases between the two germline ends. CDR3 amino acids: CASSTRGQISYNEQFF. The DNA read from the CDR3 is TGTGCCAGTAGTACTCGCGGACAGATCTCCTACAATGAG.

This clone was seen more than once but under ten times. The CDR3 end lies 3 residues beyond the end of the read and is filled in from the germline J gene. The chain uses TRBV7-9 and TRBJ1-6; tentative D call: TRBD1 (6 bases). CDR1 is SEHNR, CDR2 FQNEAQ, per germline (reference sequence). The CDR3 is made up of 14 amino acids. Trimming took 4 bases from V and 8 from J, leaving 12 bases between them. The CDR3 spells CASSSTGRDSPLHF. CDR3 DNA (partial): TGTGCCAGCAGCTCTACAGGGCGGGATTCACCC.

This clone occurred a few times. The observed sequence ends 3 residues before the CDR3 terminus, with the missing tail filled in from the germline J gene. V usage is TRBV6-1 and J usage is TRBJ2-1, with 11 bases identical to TRBD2. V dropped 4 bases and J dropped 7; count of bases not matched to a gene: 3. The CDR3 contains 14 residues. Germline-derived CDR1 and CDR2 are MNHNS and SASEGT. CDR3 residues: CASSATSGRNEQFF. The part of the CDR3 DNA that was read is TGTGCCAGCAGTGCAACTAGCGGGAGAAATGAG.

In the case of this clone: The read terminates 3 residues before the CDR3 end, so the remaining end is supplied by the germline J gene. The gene calls are TRBV19 and TRBJ2-1; D gene ambiguous. This CDR3 contains 13 residues. V was clipped by 2 bases and J by 3 bases, with 5 bases between them. In germline, CDR1 is LNHDA, CDR2 SQIVND (reference sequence). The sequenced CDR3 bases are TGTGCCAGTAGTATATCCAACTACAATGAG. Amino acid sequence: CASSISNYNE. The entire CDR3 protein is CASSISNYNEQFF.

About this clone itself: The CDR3 is cut off 3 residues early in the read; its end comes from the germline J gene. V gene TRBV7-2 combines with J gene TRBJ2-5; D unresolved. The length of the CDR3 is 13 residues. The germline V and J ends were trimmed by 3 bases and 2 bases, with 7 bases remaining between them. Germline V gene lookup returns CDR1 SGHTA and CDR2 FQGNSA. CDR3 region: CASSFAQQETQYF. The DNA read from the CDR3 is TGTGCCAGCAGCTTTGCACAGCAAGAGACC.

This clone was observed a handful of times. From the germline J gene comes the end of the CDR3, since the read stops 3 residues before it. The chain has TRBV2 and TRBJ2-5, with 7 bases lining up with TRBD1. The ends lost 6 bases at V and 0 bases at J; junction bases unmatched: 7. The CDR3 is made up of 15 amino acids. The germline V gene encodes CDR1 SNHLY and CDR2 FYNNEI. Incomplete CDR3 DNA: TGTGCCAGCAGGGGGACAGTGTACAACCAAGAGACC. The encoded protein is CASRGTVYNQET. The whole CDR3 region reads CASRGTVYNQETQYF.